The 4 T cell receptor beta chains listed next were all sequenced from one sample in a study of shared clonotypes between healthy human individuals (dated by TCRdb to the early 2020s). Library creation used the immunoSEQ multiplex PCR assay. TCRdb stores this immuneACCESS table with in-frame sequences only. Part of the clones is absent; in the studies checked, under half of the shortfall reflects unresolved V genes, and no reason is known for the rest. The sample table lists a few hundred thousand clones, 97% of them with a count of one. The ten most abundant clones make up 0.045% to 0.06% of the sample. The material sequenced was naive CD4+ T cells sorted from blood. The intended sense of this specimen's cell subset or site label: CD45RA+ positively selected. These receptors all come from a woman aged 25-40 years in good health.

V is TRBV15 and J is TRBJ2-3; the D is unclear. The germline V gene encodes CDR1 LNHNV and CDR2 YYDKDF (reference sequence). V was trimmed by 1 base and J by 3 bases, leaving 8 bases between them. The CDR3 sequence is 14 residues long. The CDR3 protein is CATSRVTTTDTQYF. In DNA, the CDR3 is TGTGCCACCAGCAGAGTCACCACAACAGATACGCAGTATTTT.

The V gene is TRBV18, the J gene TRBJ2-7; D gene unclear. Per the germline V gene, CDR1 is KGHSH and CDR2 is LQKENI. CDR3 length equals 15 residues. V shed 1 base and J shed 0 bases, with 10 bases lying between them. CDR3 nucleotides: TGTGCCAGCTCACCACGGCCTCAGAGCTCCTACGAGCAGTACTTC. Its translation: CASSPRPQSSYEQYF.

The CDR3 reads CASSKARSHYGYTF. The CDR3 DNA reads TGTGCCAGCAGCAAAGCCAGGAGTCACTATGGCTACACCTTC. V is TRBV21-1 and J is TRBJ1-2. TRBV21-1 is a known pseudogene. There are 14 residues in the CDR3.

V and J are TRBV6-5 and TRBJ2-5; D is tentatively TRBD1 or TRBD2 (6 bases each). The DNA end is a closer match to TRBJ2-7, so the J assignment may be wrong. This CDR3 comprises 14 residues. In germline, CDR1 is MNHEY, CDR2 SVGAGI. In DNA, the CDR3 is TGTGCCAGCAGTTACGCCAGGGGAGGCTACGAGCAGTACTTC. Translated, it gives CASSYARGGYEQYF.